This T cell receptor beta chain was obtained from a study of T-cell reconstitution after alpha-beta-depleted transplantation in children. The ends were cut back, 2 bases at V and 4 bases at J, with 15 bases in the middle. Germline CDR1 LGHNA, CDR2 YSLEER. The CDR3 extends over 16 amino acids. As to this clonotype: No antigen is known for it.

Unique molecular identifiers were incorporated into the prepared TCRbeta library. TCRdb recomputed calls from the PCR reads with MiXCR, one row per CDR3 protein. The sample holds around 450,000 distinct CDR3 sequences, around 15% seen once. Study results and limitations: The high TCRbeta diversity at day 60 in some patients came from surviving recipient T cells and thymic progenitors. One year after transplant, T-cell counts and diversity came mostly from newly produced T cells. Expanded graft clones, several hundred of them, were reportedly the source of alpha-beta T cells about two months after transplant.

The material was PBMCs, mostly from graft donor cells, obtained 360 days after TCRalphabeta/CD19-depleted stem cell transplant. The chain couples TRBV4-3 to TRBJ2-1, with D perhaps given as TRBD1 or TRBD2 (5 bases each). The source is a boy in the first two years of life who had a stem cell transplant for Wiskott-Aldrich syndrome, so the T cells may come from the graft donor. CDR3 residues: CASSQKWDQIYNEQFF. The CDR3 nucleotides are TGCGCCAGCAGCCAAAAGTGGGACCAAATATACAATGAGCAGTTCTTC.